This TCR beta chain was obtained from a study of cytomegalovirus exposure and HLA in healthy donors. Use of 60 Vbeta and 13 Jbeta primers characterized the PCR. Clones were read by immunoSEQ multiplex PCR, and TCRdb kept only the in-frame ones, dropping some. The sample includes more than 85,000 clones, 75% to 85% of them seen just once. V was cut by 2 bases and J by 7 bases, with 18 bases left in between. The CDR3 has 15 residues. CDR1 is SGHDT and CDR2 is YYEEEE in the germline V gene. The chain employs TRBV5-6 and TRBJ2-5, with a weak D call TRBD1 (6 bases). What was sequenced was PBMCs. The TCR was taken from a man younger than 45 in good health and CMV-seronegative. For the CDR3, the DNA is TGTGCCAGCAGCTTTGGCAGGGGCCTCTCAGGGACCCAGTACTTC. Translating gives CASSFGRGLSGTQYF.